The 27 T cell receptor beta chains below come from one sample, sequenced in a study of TIL therapy for anti-PD-1-resistant metastatic lung cancer listed by TCRdb under 2021. Reading the label with the study, this specimen's time point is: pre-treatment sample, taken before nivolumab and TIL therapy. TCR beta CDR3 regions were amplified from genomic DNA by bias-controlled multiplex PCR with the immunoSEQ v3 hsTCRB kit. In its TCRdb copy, this immuneACCESS table keeps in-frame sequences only and misses some clones. Where compared with another copy, unresolved V genes explain less than half of these, and the others have no known cause. A total of about 60,000 clones appear in this sample, around 63% of them only once. Roughly 7.2% of the sample lies in the top ten. The sequencing used blood, collected at baseline. These receptors originate from a person between 30 and 80 years old with non-small cell lung cancer.

V and J are TRBV6-5 and TRBJ1-5; the D is unclear. The CDR3 covers 15 residues. Trimming pared 6 bases from V and 6 bases from J, leaving 18 bases between. CDR1 is MNHEY and CDR2 is SVGAGI in the germline V gene. CDR3 region: CASSPAQAGGQPQHF. As DNA, the CDR3 is TGTGCCAGCAGCCCCGCGCAGGCGGGCGGTCAGCCCCAGCATTTT.

This clone was counted only a few times. This sequence joins TRBV4-1 and TRBJ2-7, with D tentatively TRBD1 (5 bases). The CDR3 runs 15 residues. From germline, CDR1 is MGHRA and CDR2 YSYEKL. V lost 0 bases and J 3 bases, leaving 12 bases between the germline ends. DNA of the CDR3: TGCGCCAGCAGCCAAGAGGGGCACGATTTCTACGAGCAGTACTTC. Residues: CASSQEGHDFYEQYF.

This clone was seen more than once but under ten times. The V gene is TRBV7-3, the J gene TRBJ1-1, with D unresolved. The germline gives CDR1 SGHTA, CDR2 FQGTGA. The CDR3 runs to 13 residues. Trimming took 4 bases from V and 1 from J, leaving 7 bases between them. Written as DNA, the CDR3 is TGTGCCAGCAGCTCAGAGCCGAACACTGAAGCTTTCTTT. It yields the protein CASSSEPNTEAFF.

CDR3: CAWTGPYSNQPQHF. CDR3 DNA: TGTGCCTGGACGGGACCATATAGCAATCAGCCCCAGCATTTT. This chain joins TRBV30 and TRBJ1-5; maybe TRBD1 (5 bases). Trimming left V 4 bases short and J 0 bases short, with 10 bases between. Germline CDR1 is GTSNPN and CDR2 is SVGIG (reference sequence). The CDR3 has 14 amino acids.

The J gene is TRBJ2-7, the V gene TRBV7-6; a possible D gene is TRBD1 (5 bases). CDR3 length: 13 residues. The V end was cut by 3 bases, the J end by 6 bases, with 12 bases between. The germline V gene encodes CDR1 SGHVS and CDR2 FNYEAQ. The CDR3 region is CASSLENGAEQYF. In nucleotides, the CDR3 is TGTGCCAGCAGCTTGGAAAATGGGGCCGAGCAGTACTTC.

This clone has just a few counts. The gene calls are TRBV7-9 and TRBJ2-1; D is perhaps TRBD1 or TRBD2 (5 bases each). Trimming left V 5 bases short and J 9 bases short, with 14 bases between. This CDR3 spans 13 amino acids. Germline CDR1 and CDR2: SEHNR and FQNEAQ (reference sequence). This chain's CDR3 is CASSVMQGREQFF. The CDR3 bases are TGTGCCAGCAGCGTCATGCAGGGACGTGAGCAGTTCTTC.

There are a few counts of this clone. The rearrangement joins TRBV9 to TRBJ1-5; D remains ambiguous. In germline, CDR1 is SGDLS, CDR2 YYNGEE. V dropped 0 bases and J dropped 6 bases, with 10 bases sitting between them. The CDR3 totals 14 residues. CDR3 protein: CASSVGASPQPQHF. CDR3 nucleotides: TGTGCCAGCAGCGTAGGTGCTAGTCCTCAGCCCCAGCATTTT.

The chain is built from TRBV6-5 and TRBJ2-1; D gene uncertain. Deletions cut 4 bases from V and 0 bases from J, with 10 bases between. CDR3 size: 15 residues. Per germline, CDR1 MNHEY and CDR2 SVGAGI. The chain's CDR3 is CASSFGPLSYNEQFF. The CDR3 nucleotides are TGTGCCAGCAGTTTCGGACCTCTCTCCTACAATGAGCAGTTCTTC.

CDR3 in DNA: TGTGCCACACGACAGGGGTCCATAGGGGGCTACACCTTC. Protein product: CATRQGSIGGYTF. This chain joins TRBV6-5 and TRBJ1-2, with 8 positions matching TRBD1. The CDR3 loop spans 13 amino acids. The V and J ends lost 10 bases and 8 bases, in that order; junction bases with no gene match: 12. Germline CDR1 MNHEY, CDR2 SVGAGI.

This clone has only one observation. The chain links TRBV5-5 to TRBJ2-7; TRBD2 aligns across 9 bases. The CDR3 length is 15 residues. V lost 4 bases, J lost 2 bases, and 7 bases stayed unmatched. Germline loops: CDR1 SGHKS, CDR2 YYEKEE (reference sequence). CDR3 amino acids: CASSLKSSGAYEQYF. DNA of the CDR3: TGTGCCAGCAGCCTCAAGTCTAGCGGGGCCTACGAGCAGTACTTC.

The V and J genes are TRBV2 and TRBJ2-7, with 11 positions matching TRBD2. CDR1 and CDR2 from the germline V gene are SNHLY and FYNNEI. CDR3 length: 15 residues. V gave up 5 bases and J gave up 4 bases; unmatched junction bases: 7. CDR3 DNA: TGTGCCAGCAGTAGGCTAGCGGGGGGACCATACGAGCAGTACTTC. The encoded protein is CASSRLAGGPYEQYF. The whole variable domain, filled in from reference TRBV2 and TRBJ2-7, reads EPEVTQTPSHQVTQMGQEVILRCVPISNHLYFYWYRQILGQKVEFLVSFYNNEISEKSEIFDDQFSVERPDGSNFTLKIRSTKLEDSAMYFCASSRLAGGPYEQYFGPGTRLTVT.

This chain links TRBV6-5 with TRBJ2-7; D is unresolved. The germline V gene encodes CDR1 MNHEY and CDR2 SVGAGI. The length of the CDR3 is 14 residues. V gave up 10 bases and J gave up 0 bases, with 16 bases separating them. This CDR3 reads CATSVIASSYEQYF. The CDR3 DNA follows: TGTGCCACCTCAGTTATCGCCAGCTCCTACGAGCAGTACTTC.

The chain uses TRBV5-1 and TRBJ2-2, with D hard to call. The CDR3 totals 13 residues. V was pared by 2 bases and J by 6 bases, with 8 bases between. CDR1 is SGHRS, CDR2 YFSETQ, per germline. The CDR3 protein is CASSFPTSGELFF. The CDR3 nucleotides are TGCGCCAGCAGCTTTCCAACTTCCGGGGAGCTGTTTTTT.

The V gene is TRBV7-9, the J gene TRBJ2-1; the D gene is possibly TRBD2 (6 bases). The CDR3 runs 15 residues. V was clipped by 10 bases and J by 5 bases, with 21 bases between them. Germline CDR1 is SEHNR and CDR2 is FQNEAQ (reference sequence). The CDR3 here is CATCQGGTLNNEQFF. In DNA form, the CDR3 reads TGTGCCACATGTCAGGGCGGGACTTTGAACAATGAGCAGTTCTTC.

This clone was found a few times. V is TRBV5-1 and J is TRBJ2-2; D remains unclear. Deletions cut 4 bases from V and 0 bases from J, with 10 bases between. The CDR3 totals 15 residues. Germline CDR1 is SGHRS and CDR2 is YFSETQ. The CDR3 here is CASSVPAANTGELFF. The CDR3 coding sequence is TGCGCCAGCAGCGTGCCCGCCGCGAACACCGGGGAGCTGTTTTTT.

This sequence joins TRBV2 and TRBJ2-7; D might be TRBD1 or TRBD2, each matching 6 bases. Germline assignment: CDR1 SNHLY and CDR2 FYNNEI. The CDR3 length is 14 residues. Trimming shortened V by 7 bases and J by 4 bases, and 17 bases separated the two germline ends. The CDR3 bases are TGTGCCAGCAAGGGCGGGACACGCGGGTACGAGCAGTACTTC. Protein sequence: CASKGGTRGYEQYF.

The chain couples TRBV7-9 to TRBJ1-5, with 9 bases aligning to TRBD1. V dropped 8 bases and J dropped 7; count of bases not matched to a gene: 6. This CDR3 region has 13 residues. Germline CDR1 reads SEHNR; CDR2 reads FQNEAQ (reference sequence). The CDR3 loop is CASGTGTGQPQHF. The CDR3 nucleotides are TGTGCCAGCGGGACAGGGACGGGCCAGCCCCAGCATTTT.

This clone was seen only a few times. V is TRBV2 and J is TRBJ1-1; D remains unclear. The CDR3 is made up of 15 amino acids. Trimming pared 7 bases from V and 0 bases from J, leaving 15 bases between. Germline V CDR1 and CDR2: SNHLY, FYNNEI. The CDR3 sequence is CASKVLEAVNTEAFF. Here the CDR3 DNA reads TGTGCCAGCAAGGTTCTGGAGGCAGTGAACACTGAAGCTTTCTTT.

The V gene is TRBV15, the J gene TRBJ2-7; D might be TRBD2 (6 bases). The CDR3 extends over 14 amino acids. Germline assignment: CDR1 LNHNV and CDR2 YYDKDF (reference sequence). Deletions cut 0 bases from V and 4 bases from J, with 10 bases between. The CDR3 loop reads CATSRDHLAYEQYF. In nucleotides, the CDR3 is TGTGCCACCAGCAGAGATCATCTAGCGTACGAGCAGTACTTC.

This chain uses TRBV28 with TRBJ1-6, with 7 positions matching TRBD1. This CDR3 spans 13 amino acids. The germline V gene encodes CDR1 MDHEN and CDR2 SYDVKM. V was clipped by 6 bases and J by 9 bases; unmatched bases: 5. This chain's CDR3 is CASRNRGGSPLHF. The CDR3 bases are TGTGCCAGCAGAAACAGGGGCGGTTCACCCCTCCACTTT.

The J gene is TRBJ2-7, the V gene TRBV30, with a possible D match to TRBD2 (5 bases). V shed 5 bases and J shed 4 bases, with 9 bases lying between them. Germline loops: CDR1 GTSNPN, CDR2 SVGIG (reference sequence). This CDR3 has 11 residues. DNA of the CDR3: TGTGCCTGGTCCGGGGTATACGAGCAGTACTTC. Protein product: CAWSGVYEQYF. The whole variable domain, filled in from reference TRBV30 and TRBJ2-7, reads SQTIHQWPATLVQPVGSPLSLECTVEGTSNPNLYWYRQAAGRGLQLLFYSVGIGQISSEVPQNLSASRPQDRQFILSSKKLLLSDSGFYLCAWSGVYEQYFGPGTRLTVT.

This chain connects TRBV7-9 to TRBJ1-6; D might be TRBD1 (5 bases). Germline CDR1 and CDR2: SEHNR and FQNEAQ (reference sequence). Trimming shortened V by 2 bases and J by 10 bases, and 15 bases separated the two germline ends. This CDR3 contains 15 residues. This CDR3 reads CASSLFGQGGSPLHF. DNA for the CDR3: TGTGCCAGCAGCTTATTTGGGCAGGGAGGCTCACCCCTCCACTTT.

This clone was found once. V gene TRBV6-5 combines with J gene TRBJ2-5; D uncertain. V lost 2 bases, J lost 5 bases, and 9 bases lay in between. CDR1 and CDR2 (germline): MNHEY, SVGAGI. The CDR3 totals 13 residues. The DNA of the CDR3 is TGTGCCAGCAGTTACCTAATGACTGAGACCCAGTACTTC. Its protein is CASSYLMTETQYF.

The chain uses TRBV2 and TRBJ2-4; 8 bases are a match to TRBD2. J was trimmed by 5 bases and V by 4 bases; bases with no gene match: 4. The CDR3 runs 14 residues. CDR1 SNHLY and CDR2 FYNNEI come from the germline V gene. The CDR3, as DNA: TGTGCCAGCAGTGTTGAGCGGGAGCAAAACATTCAGTACTTC. Translated, it gives CASSVEREQNIQYF.

V and J are TRBV9 and TRBJ2-3; 8 positions agree with TRBD2. This CDR3 region has 15 residues. Germline CDR1 SGDLS, CDR2 YYNGEE. V lost 0 bases, J lost 4 bases, and 4 bases stayed unmatched. CDR3 coding DNA: TGTGCCAGCAGCGTAGCGGGGGGGCTTTCAGATACGCAGTATTTT. It translates to CASSVAGGLSDTQYF.

This clone has more than one count but fewer than ten. The rearrangement links TRBV13 to TRBJ1-1; 8 nucleotides align to TRBD1. Germline-derived CDR1 and CDR2 are PRHDT and FYEKMQ (reference sequence). CDR3 size: 12 residues. With V trimmed by 6 bases and J by 11 bases, 8 bases remained unmatched. CDR3 region: CASRRRGQGAFF. Written as DNA, the CDR3 is TGTGCCAGCAGACGCAGGGGGCAGGGGGCTTTCTTT.

The CDR3 sequence: CASSLGTGLYNEQFF. In DNA form, the CDR3 reads TGTGCCAGCAGCTTGGGTACAGGGCTTTACAATGAGCAGTTCTTC. The chain couples TRBV5-4 to TRBJ2-1; TRBD1 is a possible D gene (6 bases). In germline, CDR1 is SGHNT, CDR2 YYREEE (reference sequence). This CDR3 region has 15 residues. Trimming left V 0 bases short and J 4 bases short, with 11 bases between.